Below are 21 T cell receptor beta chains sequenced from a single sample in a study of early T cells in non-severe SARS-CoV-2 infection. TCRdb re-analysed the 5' RACE reads in MiXCR, keeping a single row per CDR3 protein. In the table there are roughly 100,000 distinct CDR3 sequences, around 13% of which are singletons. Sequences were obtained from whole blood. These receptors all come from an adult who was a healthcare worker with PCR-confirmed SARS-CoV-2 infection or an uninfected control (not recorded which).

A few counts support this clonotype. This rearrangement joins TRBV4-2 to TRBJ2-7; D perhaps matches TRBD1 (6 bases). Germline CDR1 and CDR2: LGHNA and YNFKEQ. The CDR3 is made up of 14 amino acids. V lost 0 bases to trimming and J lost 6 bases, with 12 bases between them. The CDR3 here is CASSQDQGLREQYF. CDR3 bases: TGTGCCAGCAGCCAAGACCAGGGGCTGCGCGAGCAGTACTTC.

This clonotype was recorded at least ten times. The gene calls are TRBV18 and TRBJ2-7, with 8 bases fitting TRBD2. The V gene end was trimmed by 6 bases and the J gene end by 3 bases; junction bases not matched to a gene: 4. The V gene's germline CDR1 is KGHSH and CDR2 LQKENI. This CDR3 has 13 residues. CDR3 amino acids: CASSRGTSYEQYF. The DNA for the CDR3 is TGTGCCAGCTCCCGGGGGACTAGCTACGAGCAGTACTTC.

This clonotype turned up a few times. The chain joins TRBV4-2 to TRBJ2-2; D call uncertain. The V gene's germline CDR1 is LGHNA and CDR2 YNFKEQ. The CDR3 has 15 residues. The ends were cut back, 0 bases at V and 4 bases at J, with 9 bases in the middle. The DNA of the CDR3 is TGTGCCAGCAGCCAAGATTACGCTGGCACCGGGGAGCTGTTTTTT. Its protein is CASSQDYAGTGELFF.

This clonotype was seen repeatedly, ten times or more. The chain couples TRBV5-1 to TRBJ2-2; no reliable D call. V was pared by 7 bases and J by 1 base, with 11 bases between. The CDR3 consists of 14 residues. Germline V gene data show CDR1 as SGHRS and CDR2 as YFSETQ. The CDR3 is CASLPWGNTGELFF. The CDR3 DNA sequence: TGCGCCAGCCTACCCTGGGGGAACACCGGGGAGCTGTTTTTT.

V gene TRBV7-6 combines with J gene TRBJ2-1; D gene uncertain. The CDR3 contains 13 residues. Per germline, CDR1 SGHVS and CDR2 FNYEAQ. Trimming took off 3 bases at V and 6 bases at J, with 9 bases between the two ends. CDR3: CASSFDLGNEQFF. The CDR3 DNA reads as TGTGCCAGCAGCTTTGACCTGGGCAATGAGCAGTTCTTC.

V and J are TRBV5-6 and TRBJ2-5; 7 positions match TRBD1. The trim removed 2 bases at V and 6 bases at J, leaving 16 bases unmatched. CDR3 length equals 17 residues. Germline V gene sequence: CDR1 SGHDT, CDR2 YYEEEE. The CDR3 nucleotides are TGTGCCAGCAGCTTCAAGCGGACAGGCGGATCCGGGAAGACCCAGTACTTC. It codes for CASSFKRTGGSGKTQYF.

This chain connects TRBV25-1 to TRBJ2-7; 13 bases match TRBD2. Germline assignment: CDR1 MGHDK and CDR2 SYGVNS. Trimming at V came to 4 bases and at J to 2 bases, leaving 5 bases not matched to a gene. The CDR3 is 16 residues long. The CDR3 loop is CASSGKGTSGAYEQYF. In DNA, the CDR3 is TGTGCCAGCAGTGGTAAAGGGACTAGCGGGGCCTACGAGCAGTACTTC.

This clonotype was counted at least ten times. This chain uses TRBV27 with TRBJ1-1; D is unclear. The CDR3 runs 13 residues. The V gene lost 2 bases and the J gene lost 12 bases, with 16 bases spanning the gap. Germline lookup yields CDR1 MNHEY and CDR2 SMNVEV (reference sequence). CDR3 sequence reads: CASSLGTGLTSFF. The CDR3 bases are TGTGCCAGCAGTTTAGGTACGGGTCTAACGTCTTTCTTT.

The sample holds many counts of this clonotype. The chain employs TRBV20-1 and TRBJ1-5; D call uncertain. Germline V gene data show CDR1 as DFQATT and CDR2 as SNEGSKA (reference sequence). Trimming took off 4 bases at V and 0 bases at J, with 10 bases between the two ends. The CDR3 is 14 residues long. The CDR3 region is CSANDVNSNQPQHF. CDR3 sequence (DNA): TGCAGTGCTAATGACGTAAATAGCAATCAGCCCCAGCATTTT.

This clonotype was picked up a small number of times. The chain uses TRBV10-3 and TRBJ2-2, with D perhaps TRBD2 (6 bases). In germline, CDR1 is ENHRY, CDR2 SYGVKD. The CDR3 totals 15 residues. Trimming took 4 bases from V and 2 from J, leaving 11 bases between them. In nucleotides, the CDR3 is TGTGCCATCAGTGGAGGGCGGGGCAACACCGGGGAGCTGTTTTTT. It yields the protein CAISGGRGNTGELFF.

The chain combines TRBV15 with TRBJ2-3; tentative D call: TRBD1 (5 bases). With 6 bases removed from V and 5 bases from J, the gap between germline ends came to 12 bases. Germline lookup yields CDR1 LNHNV and CDR2 YYDKDF (reference sequence). This CDR3 spans 13 amino acids. The CDR3 bases are TGTGCCACCAGACCGGACACCCTAGATACGCAGTATTTT. This codes for CATRPDTLDTQYF.

This clonotype was counted many times. V is TRBV11-2 and J is TRBJ2-1; 14 bases line up with TRBD2. The CDR3 runs to 16 residues. V gave up 5 bases and J gave up 7 bases; unmatched junction bases: 7. Germline assignment: CDR1 SGHAT and CDR2 FQNNGV. The CDR3 reads CASSPPGLAGANEQFF. The CDR3 coding sequence is TGTGCCAGCAGCCCGCCGGGACTAGCGGGAGCAAATGAGCAGTTCTTC.

This clonotype was detected only a few times. The chain has TRBV24-1 and TRBJ2-1, with D perhaps TRBD1 (6 bases). V lost 2 bases, J lost 6 bases, and 7 bases lay in between. The germline V gene encodes CDR1 KGHDR and CDR2 SFDVKD. This CDR3 spans 13 amino acids. The CDR3 region has the DNA TGTGCCACCAGTGATTGGGACATCAATGAGCAGTTCTTC. As protein: CATSDWDINEQFF.

This clonotype was seen a few times. This sequence joins TRBV2 and TRBJ2-7; 12 bases map to TRBD2. Germline V gene lookup returns CDR1 SNHLY and CDR2 FYNNEI. V was clipped by 4 bases and J by 6 bases; unmatched bases: 13. CDR3 length: 17 amino acids. Written as DNA, the CDR3 is TGTGCCAGCAGTGCCGGACTAGCGGGAAGCCTGGTAGCCGAGCAGTACTTC. Its protein product is CASSAGLAGSLVAEQYF.

This clonotype appeared many times. The chain recombines TRBV2 with TRBJ1-2; D is uncertain. This CDR3 is built from 12 residues. Trimming took off 3 bases at V and 8 bases at J, with 10 bases between the two ends. Germline CDR1 and CDR2: SNHLY and FYNNEI. CDR3 sequence: CASSEDARGYTF. The CDR3 nucleotides are TGTGCCAGCAGTGAGGATGCGAGGGGCTACACCTTC.

This clonotype was seen repeatedly, ten times or more. The chain links TRBV20-1 to TRBJ2-1; no clear D. The V end lost 5 bases, the J end lost 8 bases, and 16 bases lay between the germline ends. The CDR3 is 13 residues long. The germline V gene encodes CDR1 DFQATT and CDR2 SNEGSKA (reference sequence). The CDR3 bases are TGCAGTGCTTCGTCACCGGGTCGCTATGAGCAGTTCTTC. Translated, it gives CSASSPGRYEQFF.

This clonotype occurred many times. This chain connects TRBV7-3 to TRBJ2-7, with 16 positions matching TRBD2. The germline V gene has CDR1 SGHTA and CDR2 FQGTGA. This CDR3 is 17 amino acids long. The V segment lost 5 bases and the J segment 9 bases; nucleotides outside the gene matches: 13. The CDR3 DNA is TGTGCCAGCAGCCCCGGGACTAGCGGGAGGGCCAGCTCGTCGCAGTACTTC. Amino acid sequence: CASSPGTSGRASSSQYF.

This clonotype was counted ten times or more. The chain employs TRBV7-9 and TRBJ2-7, with 7 positions matching TRBD2. Germline trimming cut 5 bases from V and 5 bases from J; bases unmatched to any gene: 12. The CDR3 loop spans 15 amino acids. The germline gives CDR1 SEHNR, CDR2 FQNEAQ (reference sequence). The CDR3 region has the DNA TGTGCCAGCAGCCCACGGGGCGGGAGTCGCCACGAGCAGTACTTC. Translating it yields CASSPRGGSRHEQYF.

A few counts support this clonotype. This chain joins TRBV6-2 or TRBV6-3 and TRBJ2-3; 8 positions match TRBD1. CDR1 and CDR2 (germline): MNHEY, SVGEGT. V was clipped by 7 bases and J by 3 bases; unmatched bases: 12. This CDR3 is built from 16 residues. The CDR3 DNA reads as TGTGCCAGCAAGGCCAAGACAGGGGTAGGAACAGATACGCAGTATTTT. This gives the protein CASKAKTGVGTDTQYF.

This clonotype turned up a few times. J is TRBJ2-7 and V is TRBV30; D unresolved. CDR3 size: 11 residues. Germline loops: CDR1 GTSNPN, CDR2 SVGIG (reference sequence). The V gene lost 2 bases and the J gene lost 3 bases, with 5 bases spanning the gap. The CDR3 DNA sequence: TGTGCCTGGAGTACCAGCTACGAGCAGTACTTC. This translates into CAWSTSYEQYF.

The chain combines TRBV20-1 with TRBJ2-7; 8 positions agree with TRBD2. The J segment lost 3 bases and the V segment lost 0 bases, leaving 7 bases of the junction unmatched. Germline CDR1 reads DFQATT; CDR2 reads SNEGSKA (reference sequence). The CDR3 has 15 residues. The DNA for the CDR3 is TGCAGTGCTAGAGATCGGGCGGGGGGCAACTACGAGCAGTACTTC. Its protein product is CSARDRAGGNYEQYF.